The 30 T cell receptor beta chains presented below share a single source sample, sequenced in a study of T cells in Graves' hyperthyroidism and ophthalmopathy. The TCR beta CDR3 regions underwent amplification using RNA transcripts as the source. The HTBI set primed first-round TCR CDR3 RT-PCR. In TCRdb, the multiplex PCR reads were re-called with MiXCR into one record per CDR3 protein. The sample shows about 350,000 distinct CDR3 sequences, about 15% of them seen only once. Sequenced sample: blood. The receptors derive from a woman aged 25 to 45 with Graves' hyperthyroidism.

With regard to this clonotype: Just one base apart from a much larger clone, this may be a read error. This chain links TRBV11-2 with TRBJ2-1; D uncertain. Trimming shortened V by 4 bases and J by 10 bases, and 20 bases separated the two germline ends. The CDR3 length is 15 residues. Germline V gene data show CDR1 as SGHAT and CDR2 as FQNNGV. CDR3 sequence: CASSSLRVSVGEQFF. CDR3 in DNA: TGTGCCAGCAGCTCCCTCCGAGTATCTGTGGGCGAGCAGTTCTTC.

In DNA, the CDR3 is TGCAGTGCTAGGGGGACAGAATACAATCAGCCCCAGCATTTT. Amino acid sequence: CSARGTEYNQPQHF. V and J are TRBV20-1 and TRBJ1-5; TRBD1 matches 7 bases. Germline V CDR1 and CDR2: DFQATT, SNEGSKA (reference sequence). The J segment lost 3 bases and the V segment lost 3 bases, leaving 5 bases of the junction unmatched. The CDR3 is 14 amino acids.

This clonotype was counted between two and nine times. V and J are TRBV7-2 and TRBJ2-7; tentative D call: TRBD2 (6 bases). Germline V gene lookup returns CDR1 SGHTA and CDR2 FQGNSA. V gave up 5 bases and J gave up 5 bases, with 13 bases separating them. This CDR3 region has 13 residues. CDR3 in DNA: TGTGCCAGCAGCCCTTCCCCGGGGGACGAGCAGTACTTC. As protein: CASSPSPGDEQYF.

The genes are TRBV28 and TRBJ2-3; weak D call: TRBD1 (5 bases). The CDR3 is 14 residues long. The ends were cut back, 3 bases at V and 14 bases at J, with 21 bases in the middle. CDR1 and CDR2 from the germline V gene are MDHEN and SYDVKM. The CDR3 loop is CASSFMISTQGPYF. The DNA of the CDR3 is TGTGCCAGCAGTTTTATGATAAGTACCCAGGGCCCGTATTTT.

This clonotype was observed at least ten times. The chain couples TRBV28 to TRBJ1-1; 7 bases fit TRBD1. Trimming took 3 bases from V and 7 from J; bases not matched to a gene: 8. This CDR3 contains 14 residues. Germline V gives CDR1 MDHEN, CDR2 SYDVKM. The CDR3 region is CASSLGTVTFEAFF. The DNA for the CDR3 is TGTGCCAGCAGTTTGGGGACAGTAACCTTTGAAGCTTTCTTT.

This clonotype has ten or more counts. The V call is TRBV29-1, the J call TRBJ2-2; 7 nucleotides line up with TRBD1. Trimming at V came to 7 bases and at J to 3 bases, leaving 5 bases not matched to a gene. Germline assignment: CDR1 SQVTM and CDR2 ANQGSEA. The CDR3 covers 13 residues. The CDR3 reads CSGMTGYTGELFF. The CDR3 nucleotides read TGCAGCGGCATGACAGGGTACACCGGGGAGCTGTTTTTT.

This clonotype was counted many times. V gene TRBV2 combines with J gene TRBJ2-3, with TRBD2 matching over 7 bases. Germline trimming cut 6 bases from V and 0 bases from J; bases unmatched to any gene: 9. CDR3 length: 16 residues. CDR1 and CDR2 from the germline V gene are SNHLY and FYNNEI. CDR3 in amino acids: CASRGWLAASTDTQYF. As DNA, the CDR3 is TGTGCCAGCAGGGGTTGGCTAGCGGCTAGCACAGATACGCAGTATTTT.

This clonotype came up many times. The rearrangement uses TRBV7-2 and TRBJ1-2; D may be TRBD1 (6 bases). The germline CDR1 and CDR2 sequences are SGHTA and FQGNSA. V was shortened by 2 bases and J by 4 bases, with 17 bases between the two germline ends. This CDR3 spans 16 amino acids. CDR3: CASSLRRGGQIYGYTF. As DNA, the CDR3 is TGTGCCAGCAGCTTACGTCGCGGAGGACAGATCTATGGCTACACCTTC.

This clonotype was seen a few times. V is TRBV6-1 and J is TRBJ2-2; D call uncertain. This CDR3 has 11 amino acids. The germline gives CDR1 MNHNS, CDR2 SASEGT. V shed 10 bases and J shed 1 base, with 4 bases lying between them. In DNA, the CDR3 is TGTGCCACCGGGAACACCGGGGAGCTGTTTTTT. Its protein product is CATGNTGELFF.

The chain carries TRBV4-2 and TRBJ2-6; D is uncertain. Trimming took off 0 bases at V and 0 bases at J, with 6 bases between the two ends. This CDR3 spans 16 amino acids. Germline V gene lookup returns CDR1 LGHNA and CDR2 YNFKEQ. Here the CDR3 DNA reads TGTGCCAGCAGCCAAGATCTCGACTCTGGGGCCAACGTCCTGACTTTC. It is translated as CASSQDLDSGANVLTF.

This clonotype was recorded many times. The chain links TRBV12-3 or TRBV12-4 to TRBJ2-3, with unresolved D. The V end was cut by 8 bases, the J end by 0 bases, with 15 bases between. This CDR3 has 15 residues. The CDR3 DNA sequence: TGTGCCAGCTCCGCCTTTCGATGGAGCACAGATACGCAGTATTTT. Its translation: CASSAFRWSTDTQYF.

This clonotype was picked up many times. CDR3 nucleotide sequence: TGTGCCAGCAGAACCCAGATATCCTTGAACACTGAAGCTTTCTTT. Protein: CASRTQISLNTEAFF. The J gene is TRBJ1-1, the V gene TRBV6-1, with D uncertain. Germline assignment: CDR1 MNHNS and CDR2 SASEGT. Trimming shortened V by 6 bases and J by 0 bases, and 14 bases separated the two germline ends. The CDR3 is 15 amino acids.

The V and J genes are TRBV7-3 and TRBJ2-7, with a weak D call TRBD1 (7 bases). V was cut by 2 bases and J by 5 bases, with 22 bases left in between. Germline loops: CDR1 SGHTA, CDR2 FQGTGA. CDR3 length: 17 residues. The DNA of the CDR3 is TGTGCCAGCAGCTTATTGGCCAGGGGGGACCTCGATGACGAGCAGTACTTC. This sequence encodes CASSLLARGDLDDEQYF.

The rearrangement uses TRBV6-5 and TRBJ2-7; D possibly corresponds to TRBD2 (6 bases). Per the germline V gene, CDR1 is MNHEY and CDR2 is SVGAGI. The CDR3 sequence is 15 residues long. V was clipped by 0 bases and J by 3 bases, with 12 bases between them. Here the CDR3 reads CASSYSGGKGYEQYF. CDR3 nucleotide sequence: TGTGCCAGCAGTTACTCGGGCGGGAAAGGCTACGAGCAGTACTTC.

V is TRBV19 and J is TRBJ2-1; 8 bases agree with TRBD2. Germline lookup yields CDR1 LNHDA and CDR2 SQIVND (reference sequence). V shed 1 base and J 6 bases; nucleotides not matched to a gene: 5. The CDR3 has 15 residues. The DNA for the CDR3 is TGTGCCAGTAGTATAGGTCCGGGAGGGGGCAATGAGCAGTTCTTC. It specifies CASSIGPGGGNEQFF.

The sample holds a few counts of this clonotype. This chain joins TRBV27 and TRBJ2-3; 10 bases align to TRBD1. The CDR3 is made up of 17 amino acids. Germline V gene data show CDR1 as MNHEY and CDR2 as SMNVEV (reference sequence). V gave up 7 bases and J gave up 2 bases; unmatched junction bases: 12. CDR3 residues: CASTPFGTGDVTDTQYF. DNA of the CDR3: TGTGCCAGCACCCCCTTCGGGACAGGGGATGTCACAGATACGCAGTATTTT.

The chain couples TRBV6-1 to TRBJ1-5; D gene uncertain. Germline assignment: CDR1 MNHNS and CDR2 SASEGT. Trimming left V 6 bases short and J 0 bases short, with 12 bases between. The CDR3 length is 15 residues. CDR3 region: CASSPRTYSNQPQHF. In nucleotides, the CDR3 is TGTGCCAGCAGCCCTCGGACCTATAGCAATCAGCCCCAGCATTTT.

The chain is built from TRBV18 and TRBJ2-1, with TRBD1 identical over 8 bases. The CDR3 runs 15 residues. Looked up from germline, CDR1 is KGHSH and CDR2 is LQKENI. Germline trimming cut 2 bases from V and 7 bases from J; bases unmatched to any gene: 7. CDR3 coding DNA: TGTGCCAGCTCACCAAGGACAGGGTGGACAAATGAGCAGTTCTTC. It codes for CASSPRTGWTNEQFF.

In its sample, this clonotype was seen a few times. V usage is TRBV6-1 and J usage is TRBJ2-5; D unclear. The CDR3 is 10 amino acids. Trimming took off 11 bases at V and 6 bases at J, with 10 bases between the two ends. Germline CDR1 reads MNHNS; CDR2 reads SASEGT. CDR3 bases: TGTGCCGGGGATGAACAGACCCAGTACTTC. Amino acid sequence: CAGDEQTQYF.

V gene TRBV5-1 combines with J gene TRBJ2-3; D perhaps matches TRBD1 (6 bases). The CDR3 is 13 amino acids. Trimming removed 5 bases from V and 13 bases from J, with 20 bases in between. Per germline, CDR1 SGHRS and CDR2 YFSETQ. In DNA, the CDR3 is TGCGCCAGCAGTTTTAAAGAGGGGGTCGAGGAGTATTTT. It yields the protein CASSFKEGVEEYF.

This clonotype was recorded at least ten times. As DNA, the CDR3 is TGTGCCACCAGCAGTGCAGGGGACGGGCTGTTTTTT. Translation: CATSSAGDGLFF. The chain recombines TRBV15 with TRBJ2-2; D may be TRBD1 (6 bases). V was pared by 3 bases and J by 13 bases, with 12 bases between. In germline, CDR1 is LNHNV, CDR2 YYDKDF (reference sequence). The CDR3 extends over 12 amino acids. Looking up the rest from reference TRBV15 and TRBJ2-2 gives the full variable domain: DAMVIQNPRYQVTQFGKPVTLSCSQTLNHNVMYWYQQKSSQAPKLLFHYYDKDFNNEADTPDNFQSRRPNTSFCFLDIRSPGLGDTAMYLCATSSAGDGLFFGEGSRLTVL.

Many counts were recorded for this clonotype. The rearrangement uses TRBV12-3 or TRBV12-4 and TRBJ1-5, with D hard to call. V lost 7 bases and J lost 0, with 10 bases in between. This CDR3 spans 14 amino acids. The CDR3 coding sequence is TGTGCCAGCACAGCCGACAATAGCAATCAGCCCCAGCATTTT. Translation: CASTADNSNQPQHF.

This clonotype was seen ten or more times. The chain is built from TRBV20-1 and TRBJ2-5, with TRBD1 identical over 8 bases. V lost 5 bases and J lost 1; bases outside the gene matches: 6. The CDR3 has 14 residues. CDR1 is DFQATT and CDR2 is SNEGSKA in the germline V gene (reference sequence). The CDR3 is CSARVGQGQETQYF. The CDR3 DNA reads as TGCAGTGCTCGTGTAGGACAGGGCCAAGAGACCCAGTACTTC.

Many counts were recorded for this clonotype. This chain joins TRBV20-1 and TRBJ1-2; D remains ambiguous. This CDR3 contains 14 residues. Between the trimmed V and J ends, which lost 0 bases and 2 bases, there was a span of 10 bases. Germline CDR1 reads DFQATT; CDR2 reads SNEGSKA (reference sequence). CDR3: CSARDPRVNYGYTF. The CDR3 bases are TGCAGTGCTAGAGATCCGCGGGTGAACTATGGCTACACCTTC.

This clonotype has more than one count but fewer than ten. The chain joins TRBV11-2 to TRBJ2-1; TRBD2 is a possible D gene (6 bases). CDR3 length equals 17 residues. The V gene's germline CDR1 is SGHAT and CDR2 FQNNGV. V lost 2 bases and J 7 bases, leaving 21 bases between the germline ends. The CDR3 DNA reads as TGTGCCAGCAGCTTAACAAGGACACGTCAGGGACTTAATGAGCAGTTCTTC. Its translation is CASSLTRTRQGLNEQFF.

This clonotype occurred a few times. This chain uses TRBV19 with TRBJ2-7; 10 bases map to TRBD1. The CDR3 spans 13 residues. Germline-derived CDR1 and CDR2 are LNHDA and SQIVND (reference sequence). J was trimmed by 4 bases and V by 7 bases; bases with no gene match: 4. CDR3 DNA sequence: TGTGCCAGTAAGGGGACAGGGGCGTACGAGCAGTACTTC. It codes for CASKGTGAYEQYF.

Worth noting for this clonotype: This could be a read error, since a much larger clone is one nucleotide away. CDR3 sequence reads: CASSPGNTDWNEQFF. The CDR3 DNA follows: TGTGCCAGCAGCCCCGGGAACACCGACTGGAATGAGCAGTTCTTC. The V call is TRBV7-8, the J call TRBJ2-1; TRBD2 might be the D (5 bases). Germline CDR1 is SGHVS and CDR2 is FQNEAQ. This CDR3 spans 15 amino acids. V was clipped by 5 bases and J by 7 bases, with 18 bases between them. Looking up the rest from reference TRBV7-8 and TRBJ2-1 gives the full variable domain: GAGVSQSPRYKVAKRGQDVALRCDPISGHVSLFWYQQALGQGPEFLTYFQNEAQLDKSGLPSDRFFAERPEGSVSTLKIQRTQQEDSAVYLCASSPGNTDWNEQFFGPGTRLTVL.

This clonotype was counted at least ten times. The rearrangement uses TRBV3-1 and TRBJ2-7, with a possible D match to TRBD1 (5 bases). The germline gives CDR1 LGHDT, CDR2 YNNKEL (reference sequence). V was shortened by 1 base and J by 3 bases, with 13 bases between the two germline ends. This CDR3 spans 15 amino acids. CDR3 sequence (DNA): TGTGCCAGCAGCCAAGGAAGGACACCCAGCTACGAGCAGTACTTC. Encoded protein: CASSQGRTPSYEQYF.

This clonotype was counted at least ten times. CDR3 in DNA: TGTGCCAGCAGCGAATCAAGCGGGAGGGTAGGTCACGAGCAGTACTTC. Amino acid sequence: CASSESSGRVGHEQYF. The chain links TRBV7-2 to TRBJ2-7, with TRBD2 matching 10 bases. In germline, CDR1 is SGHTA, CDR2 FQGNSA. CDR3 length: 16 amino acids. J gave up 5 bases and V 5 bases, and 12 bases lay outside the gene matches.

Only a few counts were recorded for this clonotype. V usage is TRBV7-2 and J usage is TRBJ1-5, with D unclear. This CDR3 region has 13 residues. Germline assignment: CDR1 SGHTA and CDR2 FQGNSA. With 0 bases removed from V and 5 bases from J, the gap between germline ends came to 5 bases. The CDR3 reads CASSLATYQPQHF. The CDR3 region has the DNA TGTGCCAGCAGCTTAGCCACCTATCAGCCCCAGCATTTT.